These 27 T cell receptor beta chains came from one sample sequenced in a study of T cells after posttransplantation cyclophosphamide. Controls had myeloablative marrow grafts with methotrexate and calcineurin inhibitor, sampled at 1 year. Generated by immunoSEQ multiplex PCR, the TCRdb table keeps only in-frame clones and is missing some. The table has about 16,000 clones, roughly 87% seen once. This specimen was PBMCs, taken after an allogeneic stem cell transplant with a calcineurin inhibitor and methotrexate. These receptors originate from a male patient aged 45-60 years who received an allogeneic stem cell transplant from an unrelated donor, was CMV-positive, and had chronic GVHD only. Among the T cells, some may be from the graft donor.

This clone was seen a single time. The chain combines TRBV5-1 with TRBJ2-7; 8 bases fit TRBD1. Germline V lookup: CDR1 SGHRS, CDR2 YFSETQ. The trim removed 0 bases at V and 2 bases at J, leaving 7 bases unmatched. The CDR3 runs to 16 residues. CDR3 sequence reads: CASSLVPGQEAYEQYF. The CDR3 DNA follows: TGCGCCAGCAGCTTGGTCCCGGGACAGGAGGCCTACGAGCAGTACTTC.

This clone has only one observation. The chain is built from TRBV10-3 and TRBJ2-3; D uncertain. CDR1 ENHRY and CDR2 SYGVKD come from the germline V gene. The CDR3 sequence is 15 residues long. V shed 2 bases and J shed 0 bases, with 9 bases lying between them. This CDR3 reads CAISERTTSTDTQYF. CDR3 nucleotide sequence: TGTGCCATCAGTGAGAGAACAACAAGCACAGATACGCAGTATTTT.

The rearrangement joins TRBV27 to TRBJ2-2, with a tentative D call TRBD2 (6 bases). The germline V gene encodes CDR1 MNHEY and CDR2 SMNVEV (reference sequence). The CDR3 contains 15 residues. The ends were cut back, 1 base at V and 7 bases at J, with 13 bases in the middle. The CDR3 reads CASSLLGTGLGELFF. CDR3 in DNA: TGTGCCAGCAGTTTATTGGGAACGGGACTCGGGGAGCTGTTTTTT.

This chain links TRBV5-4 with TRBJ2-3, with a weak D call TRBD2 (7 bases). The germline V gene has CDR1 SGHNT and CDR2 YYREEE (reference sequence). The CDR3 is 17 amino acids. The V gene lost 4 bases and the J gene lost 3 bases, with 21 bases spanning the gap. The CDR3 here is CASSPRRTRGPTDTQYF. The CDR3 region has the DNA TGTGCCAGCAGCCCAAGGCGGACGCGGGGGCCGACAGATACGCAGTATTTT. The full variable domain, rest sourced from reference TRBV5-4 and TRBJ2-3, is ETGVTQSPTHLIKTRGQQVTLRCSSQSGHNTVSWYQQALGQGPQFIFQYYREEENGRGNFPPRFSGLQFPNYSSELNVNALELDDSALYLCASSPRRTRGPTDTQYFGPGTRLTVL.

This chain joins TRBV6-5 and TRBJ2-7, with TRBD1 identical over 7 bases. V lost 0 bases to trimming and J lost 2 bases; unmatched junction nucleotides: 4. In germline, CDR1 is MNHEY, CDR2 SVGAGI. The CDR3 sequence is 15 residues long. CDR3 loop: CASSYSTGLAYEQYF. CDR3 in DNA: TGTGCCAGCAGTTACTCGACAGGGTTGGCCTACGAGCAGTACTTC.

The genes are TRBV14 and TRBJ2-3; TRBD2 matches at 8 bases. Germline lookup yields CDR1 SGHDN and CDR2 FVKESK. The CDR3 has 15 amino acids. Trimming cost V 1 base and J 4 bases; bases outside gene matches: 4. CDR3 DNA sequence: TGTGCCAGCAGCCAAGTCGGGGGGGCCGCAGATACGCAGTATTTT. It specifies CASSQVGGAADTQYF.

This clone was observed a handful of times. The V gene is TRBV10-3, the J gene TRBJ1-2, with 8 bases fitting TRBD1. CDR1 is ENHRY, CDR2 SYGVKD, per germline. This CDR3 contains 15 residues. After removal of 6 bases from V and 2 bases from J, the junction contained 8 bases not matched to a gene. CDR3 amino acids: CAISRTGGGNYGYTF. In DNA form, the CDR3 reads TGTGCCATCAGCCGCACAGGGGGGGGGAACTATGGCTACACCTTC.

This chain links TRBV5-4 with TRBJ2-5; 8 bases map to TRBD1. J gave up 2 bases and V 4 bases, and 4 bases lay outside the gene matches. Germline V lookup: CDR1 SGHNT, CDR2 YYREEE (reference sequence). The CDR3 length is 14 residues. In nucleotides, the CDR3 is TGTGCCAGCAGCCCCGGGACAGGTCAAGAGACCCAGTACTTC. Translated, it gives CASSPGTGQETQYF.

This sequence joins TRBV4-3 and TRBJ2-7; D remains ambiguous. Germline CDR1 is LGHNA and CDR2 is YSLEER. The CDR3 has 15 amino acids. Trimming shortened V by 0 bases and J by 2 bases, and 11 bases separated the two germline ends. The CDR3 region is CASSQDNTPTYEQYF. The CDR3 DNA reads TGCGCCAGCAGCCAAGATAATACTCCGACCTACGAGCAGTACTTC.

This chain links TRBV7-2 with TRBJ2-5, with 8 bases that match TRBD2. CDR3 length: 15 residues. Per germline, CDR1 SGHTA and CDR2 FQGNSA. V was clipped by 6 bases and J by 3 bases; unmatched bases: 9. The CDR3 loop reads CASRPPGLGKETQYF. In DNA, the CDR3 is TGTGCCAGCAGGCCACCGGGACTAGGCAAAGAGACCCAGTACTTC.

This clone was seen more than once but under ten times. The rearrangement uses TRBV21-1 and TRBJ2-1; the table names TRBD1, a call not compared with the DNA. TRBV21-1 is labeled a pseudogene. This CDR3 contains 15 residues. This CDR3 reads CASSKEETDYNEQFF. In DNA form, the CDR3 reads TGTGCCAGCAGCAAAGAGGAGACAGACTACAATGAGCAGTTCTTC.

The chain carries TRBV11-2 and TRBJ2-1, with 8 bases aligning to TRBD1. J was trimmed by 5 bases and V by 10 bases; bases with no gene match: 10. CDR3 length: 14 residues. CDR1 is SGHAT, CDR2 FQNNGV, per germline. This chain's CDR3 is CATFDRGTNNEQFF. CDR3 coding DNA: TGTGCCACCTTTGACAGGGGCACCAACAATGAGCAGTTCTTC.

The CDR3 protein is CASSVQGGSYNEQFF. CDR3 nucleotide sequence: TGTGCCAGCAGCGTACAGGGTGGCTCCTACAATGAGCAGTTCTTC. This sequence joins TRBV9 and TRBJ2-1; possible D gene TRBD1, 5 bases. Trimming pared 1 base from V and 0 bases from J, leaving 8 bases between. This CDR3 is built from 15 residues. CDR1 and CDR2 (germline): SGDLS, YYNGEE.

This chain joins TRBV5-1 and TRBJ2-1; 10 bases match TRBD1. Germline-derived CDR1 and CDR2 are SGHRS and YFSETQ. V trimming: 4 bases; J trimming: 9 bases; junction bases outside the gene matches: 7. The CDR3 has 14 residues. This CDR3 is CASSEGTGVAEQFF. The CDR3 DNA follows: TGCGCCAGCAGCGAAGGGACAGGGGTGGCTGAGCAGTTCTTC. The full variable domain, with the rest looked up from reference TRBV5-1 and TRBJ2-1, is KAGVTQTPRYLIKTRGQQVTLSCSPISGHRSVSWYQQTPGQGLQFLFEYFSETQRNKGNFPGRFSGRQFSNSRSEMNVSTLELGDSALYLCASSEGTGVAEQFFGPGTRLTVL.

In its sample, this clone was seen once. This chain joins TRBV7-6 and TRBJ2-3, with D possibly TRBD1 on 6 matching bases. Trimming stripped 0 bases from V and 2 bases from J, with 6 bases between. This CDR3 is built from 14 residues. From germline, CDR1 is SGHVS and CDR2 FNYEAQ. The CDR3 sequence is CASSLAGATDTQYF. CDR3 coding DNA: TGTGCCAGCAGCTTAGCGGGGGCCACAGATACGCAGTATTTT.

The chain combines TRBV2 with TRBJ1-6; no definite D call. CDR1 SNHLY and CDR2 FYNNEI come from the germline V gene. CDR3 length: 12 residues. Deletions cut 7 bases from V and 10 bases from J, with 11 bases between. DNA of the CDR3: TGTGCCAGCACCAGTGAGGAATCACCCCTCCACTTT. The encoded protein is CASTSEESPLHF.

The V call is TRBV6-5, the J call TRBJ2-7; tentative D call: TRBD1 (5 bases). The CDR3 has 15 residues. In germline, CDR1 is MNHEY, CDR2 SVGAGI. Trimming left V 2 bases short and J 4 bases short, with 15 bases between. The CDR3 DNA is TGTGCCAGCAGTTACGGACACTCAAACCATTACGAGCAGTACTTC. It specifies CASSYGHSNHYEQYF.

This chain links TRBV5-4 with TRBJ2-7, with TRBD1 identical over 9 bases. Losses at the gene ends were 4 bases for V and 6 bases for J; bases not matched to a gene: 5. This CDR3 is 13 amino acids long. CDR1 is SGHNT, CDR2 YYREEE, per germline (reference sequence). The CDR3 sequence is CASSRDRAGEQYF. CDR3 sequence (DNA): TGTGCCAGCAGCCGGGACAGGGCGGGCGAGCAGTACTTC.

V gene TRBV18 combines with J gene TRBJ2-5; 7 positions match TRBD1. Germline CDR1 KGHSH, CDR2 LQKENI. The CDR3 has 18 residues. Trimming at V came to 4 bases and at J to 1 base, leaving 15 bases not matched to a gene. CDR3 in DNA: TGTGCCAGCTCACTGAACGGTCCACCGCACAGGGGCCAAGAGACCCAGTACTTC. It encodes CASSLNGPPHRGQETQYF.

This sequence joins TRBV10-2 and TRBJ1-6, with TRBD1 as a possible D gene (6 bases). CDR3 size: 13 residues. V gave up 3 bases and J gave up 9 bases, with 9 bases separating them. Germline CDR1 reads WSHSY; CDR2 reads SAAADI. For the CDR3, the DNA is TGCGCCAGCAGTGAAGGACAGTCTTCACCCCTCCACTTT. As protein: CASSEGQSSPLHF.

This chain uses TRBV6-6 with TRBJ2-7, with 7 bases fitting TRBD2. This CDR3 spans 15 amino acids. With V trimmed by 0 bases and J by 6 bases, 8 bases remained unmatched. Germline lookup yields CDR1 MNHNY and CDR2 SVGAGI (reference sequence). The CDR3 loop reads CASSYSLAVGSEQYF. As DNA, the CDR3 is TGTGCCAGCAGTTACTCGCTAGCGGTCGGCTCCGAGCAGTACTTC.

V is TRBV4-2 and J is TRBJ1-5; D perhaps matches TRBD1 (5 bases). This CDR3 contains 17 residues. The ends were cut back, 0 bases at V and 0 bases at J, with 12 bases in the middle. The germline V gene has CDR1 LGHNA and CDR2 YNFKEQ. CDR3 nucleotides: TGTGCCAGCAGCCAAGAAACCGGGACTCTTAGCAATCAGCCCCAGCATTTT. This translates into CASSQETGTLSNQPQHF.

The chain links TRBV5-1 to TRBJ1-1, with TRBD1 matching 10 bases. The CDR3 is made up of 15 amino acids. Looked up from germline, CDR1 is SGHRS and CDR2 is YFSETQ. V trimming: 3 bases; J trimming: 0 bases; junction bases outside the gene matches: 2. In nucleotides, the CDR3 is TGCGCCAGCAGCTGGACAGGGGGATTGAACACTGAAGCTTTCTTT. Residues: CASSWTGGLNTEAFF.

The rearrangement joins TRBV4-1 to TRBJ2-2; perhaps TRBD1 as D (6 bases). Germline CDR1 is MGHRA and CDR2 is YSYEKL. V shed 0 bases and J shed 5 bases, with 16 bases lying between them. The CDR3 totals 17 residues. Here the CDR3 DNA reads TGCGCCAGCAGCCAAGATAATAGACAGGTCCTGACCGGGGAGCTGTTTTTT. Translation: CASSQDNRQVLTGELFF.

The chain recombines TRBV19 with TRBJ2-7; D may be TRBD1 (6 bases). CDR1 is LNHDA and CDR2 is SQIVND in the germline V gene (reference sequence). Trimming pared 2 bases from V and 3 bases from J, leaving 11 bases between. CDR3 length: 14 amino acids. The CDR3 DNA sequence: TGTGCCAGTAGTATACGGCAGGGGCTCTACGAGCAGTACTTC. This gives the protein CASSIRQGLYEQYF.

The rearrangement uses TRBV5-6 and TRBJ1-1; tentative D call: TRBD1 (5 bases). The CDR3 loop spans 13 amino acids. Germline CDR1 is SGHDT and CDR2 is YYEEEE. Trimming left V 3 bases short and J 3 bases short, with 9 bases between. This chain's CDR3 is CASSSRQHTEAFF. The CDR3, as DNA: TGTGCCAGCAGCTCCCGACAGCACACTGAAGCTTTCTTT. Based on the CDR3 plus reference TRBV5-6 and TRBJ1-1, the full variable domain is DAGVTQSPTHLIKTRGQQVTLRCSPKSGHDTVSWYQQALGQGPQFIFQYYEEEERQRGNFPDRFSGHQFPNYSSELNVNALLLGDSALYLCASSSRQHTEAFFGQGTRLTVV.

The V gene is TRBV4-1, the J gene TRBJ1-2, with 7 bases identical to TRBD1. The CDR3 consists of 15 residues. The germline V gene has CDR1 MGHRA and CDR2 YSYEKL. The ends lost 2 bases at V and 7 bases at J; junction bases unmatched: 10. CDR3 region: CASSQPDRAPVGYTF. DNA of the CDR3: TGCGCCAGCAGCCAACCCGACAGGGCTCCTGTTGGCTACACCTTC.